Listed below are T cell receptor beta chains from one sample, sequenced in a study of lymphopenia after photon versus proton radiotherapy. Assay: immunoSEQ multiplex PCR; the TCRdb copy retains only in-frame clones and omits some. The top ten clones hold 10% to 12% of a sample with tens of thousands of clones, about 89% of them seen once. The sequencing used peripheral blood, collected from a patient treated with proton-based radiotherapy. The receptor set was obtained from a man of 80 years or more with esophageal cancer. Both conserved end residues are part of each CDR3. A D gene is named only where the DNA matches it firmly. Expanded clones get a size class; other rows say once, few or many, or leave the size out.

CDR3aa: CASSLDKWGEAFF
CDR3nt: TGTGCCAGCAGCTTGGACAAATGGGGTGAAGCTTTCTTT
abundance: NA
d_gene: NA
j_gene: TRBJ1-1
v_gene: TRBV7-2

CDR3aa: CASSPLTGGAGGGETQYF
CDR3nt: TGTGCCAGCAGCCCACTAACGGGTGGAGCGGGGGGTGGAGAGACCCAGTACTTC
abundance: NA
d_gene: TRBD2
j_gene: TRBJ2-5
v_gene: TRBV11-2

CDR3aa: CASSEIGAAKETQYF
CDR3nt: TGTGCCAGCAGTGAAATAGGGGCAGCCAAAGAGACCCAGTACTTC
abundance: NA
d_gene: NA
j_gene: TRBJ2-5
v_gene: TRBV2

CDR3aa: CASSEGLAASTDTQYF
CDR3nt: TGCGCCAGCAGCGAGGGACTAGCGGCTAGCACAGATACGCAGTATTTT
abundance: NA
d_gene: TRBD2
j_gene: TRBJ2-3
v_gene: TRBV5-1

CDR3aa: CASSTSGGSYGYTF
CDR3nt: TGTGCCAGCAGTACCTCAGGGGGCAGCTATGGCTACACCTTC
abundance: NA
d_gene: TRBD1
j_gene: TRBJ1-2
v_gene: TRBV2

CDR3aa: CASSFGPFYEQYF
CDR3nt: TGTGCCAGCAGCTTCGGGCCCTTCTACGAGCAGTACTTC
abundance: NA
d_gene: NA
j_gene: TRBJ2-7
v_gene: TRBV7-9

CDR3aa: CASSATGVVGGEQFF
CDR3nt: TGCGCCAGCAGCGCTACAGGGGTGGTTGGCGGTGAGCAGTTCTTC
abundance: once
d_gene: TRBD1
j_gene: TRBJ2-1
v_gene: TRBV5-1

CDR3aa: CASRLTGDLGEQYF
CDR3nt: TGTGCCAGCAGACTGACAGGGGACCTCGGCGAGCAGTACTTC
abundance: NA
d_gene: TRBD1
j_gene: TRBJ2-7
v_gene: TRBV6-1

CDR3aa: CASSYSVYTDGYTF
CDR3nt: TGTGCCAGCAGTTACTCGGTTTACACCGATGGCTACACCTTC
abundance: NA
d_gene: NA
j_gene: TRBJ1-2
v_gene: TRBV6-6

CDR3aa: CASSSVRALALSGANVLTF
CDR3nt: TGTGCCAGTAGTTCCGTAAGGGCTTTGGCCCTTTCTGGGGCCAACGTCCTGACTTTC
abundance: NA
d_gene: NA
j_gene: TRBJ2-6
v_gene: TRBV19

CDR3aa: CASSLEASPWDTQYF
CDR3nt: TGTGCCAGCAGCTTAGAAGCGAGCCCATGGGATACGCAGTATTTT
abundance: NA
d_gene: NA
j_gene: TRBJ2-3
v_gene: TRBV7-7

CDR3aa: CASSLGGGTSGRRTDTQYF
CDR3nt: TGTGCCAGCAGCCTGGGGGGAGGGACTAGCGGGAGGAGGACAGATACGCAGTATTTT
abundance: NA
d_gene: TRBD2
j_gene: TRBJ2-3
v_gene: TRBV7-2

CDR3aa: CASSQASWGEQFF
CDR3nt: TGCGCCAGCAGCCAAGCATCCTGGGGTGAGCAGTTCTTC
abundance: NA
d_gene: NA
j_gene: TRBJ2-1
v_gene: TRBV4-3

CDR3aa: CASTPTQGNTEAFF
CDR3nt: TGTGCCAGCACCCCCACACAGGGGAACACTGAAGCTTTCTTT
abundance: NA
d_gene: NA
j_gene: TRBJ1-1
v_gene: TRBV7-9

CDR3aa: CASNNPTGLEGYTF
CDR3nt: TGTGCCAGCAACAACCCGACAGGTCTGGAGGGCTACACCTTC
abundance: NA
d_gene: NA
j_gene: TRBJ1-2
v_gene: TRBV5-4

CDR3aa: CASVPLRQSKGYGYTF
CDR3nt: TGTGCCAGCGTCCCTTTAAGACAGAGCAAGGGCTATGGCTACACCTTC
abundance: NA
d_gene: NA
j_gene: TRBJ1-2
v_gene: TRBV7-9

CDR3aa: CASPQGGEAFF
CDR3nt: TGTGCCAGCCCTCAGGGTGGTGAAGCTTTCTTT
abundance: NA
d_gene: NA
j_gene: TRBJ1-1
v_gene: TRBV19

CDR3aa: CASSQGTGAYNSPLHF
CDR3nt: TGCGCCAGCAGCCAAGGGACAGGGGCTTATAATTCACCCCTCCACTTT
abundance: NA
d_gene: TRBD1
j_gene: TRBJ1-6
v_gene: TRBV4-1

CDR3aa: CASSESTSGAQLTDTQYF
CDR3nt: TGCGCCAGCAGTGAGTCGACTAGCGGGGCCCAACTCACAGATACGCAGTATTTT
abundance: NA
d_gene: TRBD2
j_gene: TRBJ2-3
v_gene: TRBV10-2

CDR3aa: CASSHPLGQDANYGYTF
CDR3nt: TGTGCCAGCAGCCACCCACTAGGACAGGACGCTAACTATGGCTACACCTTC
abundance: NA
d_gene: TRBD1
j_gene: TRBJ1-2
v_gene: TRBV5-4

CDR3aa: CASSKGSDYGYTF
CDR3nt: TGTGCCAGCAGCAAAGGGTCCGACTATGGCTACACCTTC
abundance: NA
d_gene: NA
j_gene: TRBJ1-2
v_gene: TRBV21-1

CDR3aa: CASSLDSQNTEAFF
CDR3nt: TGTGCCAGCAGCCTAGACAGCCAGAACACTGAAGCTTTCTTT
abundance: NA
d_gene: NA
j_gene: TRBJ1-1
v_gene: TRBV6-5

CDR3aa: CASSAGLAGLGPFF
CDR3nt: TGTGCCAGCAGCGCGGGACTAGCGGGGCTCGGGCCTTTCTTC
abundance: NA
d_gene: TRBD2
j_gene: TRBJ2-1
v_gene: TRBV9

CDR3aa: CASSIWGGPNGYTF
CDR3nt: TGTGCCAGTAGTATTTGGGGGGGGCCTAATGGCTACACCTTC
abundance: NA
d_gene: NA
j_gene: TRBJ1-2
v_gene: TRBV19

CDR3aa: CASSPTGVNEKLFF
CDR3nt: TGTGCCAGCTCACCGACAGGGGTTAATGAAAAACTGTTTTTT
abundance: once
d_gene: TRBD1
j_gene: TRBJ1-4
v_gene: TRBV18

CDR3aa: CASSLALTGSGRGELFF
CDR3nt: TGTGCTAGCAGCTTAGCACTAACTGGGTCGGGAAGAGGGGAGCTGTTTTTT
abundance: NA
d_gene: NA
j_gene: TRBJ2-2
v_gene: TRBV7-7

CDR3aa: CASSARTGSLYGYTF
CDR3nt: TGTGCCAGCAGCGCCAGGACAGGGTCCCTCTATGGCTACACCTTC
abundance: NA
d_gene: TRBD1
j_gene: TRBJ1-2
v_gene: TRBV5-6

CDR3aa: CASGGRGRAWDTQYF
CDR3nt: TGTGCCAGCGGGGGGCGCGGGAGGGCCTGGGATACGCAGTATTTT
abundance: NA
d_gene: TRBD2
j_gene: TRBJ2-3
v_gene: TRBV2

CDR3aa: CASSPGQLMNTEAFF
CDR3nt: TGTGCCAGCAGCCCCGGACAGCTGATGAACACTGAAGCTTTCTTT
abundance: NA
d_gene: NA
j_gene: TRBJ1-1
v_gene: TRBV7-8

CDR3aa: CASSPGVETGELFF
CDR3nt: TGTGCCAGCTCACCAGGGGTAGAGACCGGGGAGCTGTTTTTT
abundance: NA
d_gene: NA
j_gene: TRBJ2-2
v_gene: TRBV18

CDR3aa: CAIQGIGETQYF
CDR3nt: TGTGCCATACAGGGGATAGGAGAGACCCAGTACTTC
abundance: NA
d_gene: TRBD1
j_gene: TRBJ2-5
v_gene: TRBV2

CDR3aa: CASSYSGSGRNEQFF
CDR3nt: TGTGCCAGCAGCTATAGCGGGAGTGGTCGCAATGAGCAGTTCTTC
abundance: few
d_gene: TRBD2
j_gene: TRBJ2-1
v_gene: TRBV6-5

CDR3aa: CASSFDWDYEQYF
CDR3nt: TGTGCCAGCAGCTTTGACTGGGACTACGAGCAGTACTTC
abundance: NA
d_gene: NA
j_gene: TRBJ2-7
v_gene: TRBV7-2

CDR3aa: CASSQEVVRGRRNTEAFF
CDR3nt: TGCGCCAGCAGCCAAGAAGTTGTCAGGGGGCGAAGGAACACTGAAGCTTTCTTT
abundance: NA
d_gene: TRBD1
j_gene: TRBJ1-1
v_gene: TRBV4-1

CDR3aa: CASSSSPRGIQYF
CDR3nt: TGTGCCAGCAGCTCCTCCCCGAGGGGCATTCAGTACTTC
abundance: NA
d_gene: NA
j_gene: TRBJ2-4
v_gene: TRBV13

CDR3aa: CASSFGLNYNEQFF
CDR3nt: TGTGCCAGCAGCTTCGGACTTAACTACAATGAGCAGTTCTTC
abundance: NA
d_gene: NA
j_gene: TRBJ2-1
v_gene: TRBV7-9

CDR3aa: CASSSGLAWGKTQYF
CDR3nt: TGTGCCAGCAGCTCCGGACTAGCGTGGGGGAAGACCCAGTACTTC
abundance: NA
d_gene: TRBD2
j_gene: TRBJ2-5
v_gene: TRBV7-2

CDR3aa: CAGLGTGDYEQYF
CDR3nt: TGTGCCGGACTAGGGACAGGGGACTACGAGCAGTACTTC
abundance: NA
d_gene: TRBD1
j_gene: TRBJ2-7
v_gene: TRBV6-1

CDR3aa: CSVEGDRDYGYTF
CDR3nt: TGCAGCGTCGAGGGGGACAGAGACTATGGCTACACCTTC
abundance: NA
d_gene: TRBD1
j_gene: TRBJ1-2
v_gene: TRBV29-1

CDR3aa: CASSLLAGGEGEQFF
CDR3nt: TGTGCCAGCAGCCTTCTAGCGGGAGGGGAGGGTGAGCAGTTCTTC
abundance: NA
d_gene: TRBD2
j_gene: TRBJ2-1
v_gene: TRBV7-2

CDR3aa: CASSLGQGTYNEQFF
CDR3nt: TGTGCCAGCAGCTTAGGCCAGGGGACTTACAATGAGCAGTTCTTC
abundance: NA
d_gene: NA
j_gene: TRBJ2-1
v_gene: TRBV11-3

CDR3aa: CASSSWTGTYEQYF
CDR3nt: TGTGCCAGCAGTAGTTGGACAGGAACCTACGAGCAGTACTTC
abundance: NA
d_gene: TRBD1
j_gene: TRBJ2-7
v_gene: TRBV5-6